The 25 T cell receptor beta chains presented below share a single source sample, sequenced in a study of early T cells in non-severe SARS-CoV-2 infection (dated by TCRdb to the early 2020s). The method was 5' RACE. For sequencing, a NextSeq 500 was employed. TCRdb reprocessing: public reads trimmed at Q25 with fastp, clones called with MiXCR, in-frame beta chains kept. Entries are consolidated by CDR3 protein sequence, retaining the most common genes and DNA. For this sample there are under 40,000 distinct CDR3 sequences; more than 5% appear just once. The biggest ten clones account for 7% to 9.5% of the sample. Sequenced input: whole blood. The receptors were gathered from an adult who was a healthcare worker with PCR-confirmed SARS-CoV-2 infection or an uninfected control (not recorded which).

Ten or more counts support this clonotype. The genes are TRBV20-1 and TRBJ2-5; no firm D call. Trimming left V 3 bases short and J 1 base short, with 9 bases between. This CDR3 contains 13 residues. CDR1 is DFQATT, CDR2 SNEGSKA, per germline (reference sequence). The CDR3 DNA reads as TGCAGTGCTAGGGAAACGGGCCAAGAGACCCAGTACTTC. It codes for CSARETGQETQYF.

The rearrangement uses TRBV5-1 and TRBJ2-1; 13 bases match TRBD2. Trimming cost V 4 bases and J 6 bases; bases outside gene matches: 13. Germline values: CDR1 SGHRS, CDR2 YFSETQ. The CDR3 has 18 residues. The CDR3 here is CASSRHQTTSGGANEQFF. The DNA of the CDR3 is TGCGCCAGCAGCCGGCACCAGACAACTAGCGGGGGGGCCAATGAGCAGTTCTTC.

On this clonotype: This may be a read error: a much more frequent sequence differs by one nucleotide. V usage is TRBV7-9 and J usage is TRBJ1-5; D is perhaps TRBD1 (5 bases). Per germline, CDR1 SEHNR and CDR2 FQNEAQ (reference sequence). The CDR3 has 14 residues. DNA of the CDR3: TGTACCAGCACCCAAGACAGTGGCTCCGGAGCCCAGCATTTT. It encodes CTSTQDSGSGAQHF.

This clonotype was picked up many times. The DNA of the CDR3 is TGTGCCAGCAGCCCCCGCCAATCTACGTTCTCTGGAAACACCATATATTTT. This translates into CASSPRQSTFSGNTIYF. The chain is built from TRBV7-2 and TRBJ1-3; D remains ambiguous. Germline loops: CDR1 SGHTA, CDR2 FQGNSA. The CDR3 is 17 amino acids. Trimming took off 5 bases at V and 0 bases at J, with 17 bases between the two ends.

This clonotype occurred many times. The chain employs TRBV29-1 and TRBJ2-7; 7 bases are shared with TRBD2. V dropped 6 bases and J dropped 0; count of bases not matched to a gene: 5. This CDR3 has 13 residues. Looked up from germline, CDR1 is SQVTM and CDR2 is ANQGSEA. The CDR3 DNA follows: TGCAGCGTAAGGGAGGGTCACTCCTACGAGCAGTACTTC. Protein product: CSVREGHSYEQYF.

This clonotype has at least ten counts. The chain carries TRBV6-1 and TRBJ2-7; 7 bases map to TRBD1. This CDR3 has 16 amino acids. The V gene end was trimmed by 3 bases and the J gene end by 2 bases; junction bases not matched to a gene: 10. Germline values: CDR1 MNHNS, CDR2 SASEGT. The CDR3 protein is CASSDGGQAAAYEQYF. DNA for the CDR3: TGTGCCAGCAGTGACGGAGGACAGGCTGCAGCCTACGAGCAGTACTTC.

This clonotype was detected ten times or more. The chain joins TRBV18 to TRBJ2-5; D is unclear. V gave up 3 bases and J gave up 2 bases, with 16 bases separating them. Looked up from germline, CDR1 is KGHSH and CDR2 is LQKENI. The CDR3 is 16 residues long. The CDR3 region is CASSPLGKAIQETQYF. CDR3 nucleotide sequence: TGTGCCAGCTCACCCCTCGGAAAGGCGATACAAGAGACCCAGTACTTC.

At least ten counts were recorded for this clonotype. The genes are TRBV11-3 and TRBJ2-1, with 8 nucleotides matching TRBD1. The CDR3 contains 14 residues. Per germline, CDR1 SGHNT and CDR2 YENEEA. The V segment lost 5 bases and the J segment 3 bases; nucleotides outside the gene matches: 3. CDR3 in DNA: TGTGCCAGCAGCCCCACAGGGGGCTACAATGAGCAGTTCTTC. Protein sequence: CASSPTGGYNEQFF.

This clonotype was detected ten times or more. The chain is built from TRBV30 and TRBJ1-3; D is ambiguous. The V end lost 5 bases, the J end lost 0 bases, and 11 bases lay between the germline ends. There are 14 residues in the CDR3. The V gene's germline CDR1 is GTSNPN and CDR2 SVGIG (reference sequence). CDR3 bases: TGTGCCTGGGGTCTGGCGAGCTCTGGAAACACCATATATTTT. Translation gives CAWGLASSGNTIYF.

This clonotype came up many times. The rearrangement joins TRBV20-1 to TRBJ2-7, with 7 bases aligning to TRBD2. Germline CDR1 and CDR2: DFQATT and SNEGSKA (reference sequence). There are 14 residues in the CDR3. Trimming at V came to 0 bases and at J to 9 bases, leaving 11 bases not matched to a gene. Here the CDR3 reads CSARDGTRGVGQYF. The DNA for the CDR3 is TGCAGTGCTAGAGATGGGACCCGGGGGGTAGGGCAGTACTTC.

Written as DNA, the CDR3 is TGTGCCAGCAGTTTCTCCCGAGGTGGGGCCAACGTCCTGACTTTC. It yields the protein CASSFSRGGANVLTF. The J gene is TRBJ2-6, the V gene TRBV6-2 or TRBV6-3; the D is unclear. The germline V gene has CDR1 MNHEY and CDR2 SVGEGT. This CDR3 comprises 15 residues. The V gene lost 4 bases and the J gene lost 3 bases, with 10 bases spanning the gap.

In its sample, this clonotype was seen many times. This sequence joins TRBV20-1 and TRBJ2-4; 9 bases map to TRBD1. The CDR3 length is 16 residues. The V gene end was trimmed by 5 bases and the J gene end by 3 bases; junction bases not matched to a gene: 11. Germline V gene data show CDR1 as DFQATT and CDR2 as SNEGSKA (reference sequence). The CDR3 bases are TGCAGTGCTCTCGTCCCACCGGGACAGGGCAAAAACATTCAGTACTTC. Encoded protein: CSALVPPGQGKNIQYF.

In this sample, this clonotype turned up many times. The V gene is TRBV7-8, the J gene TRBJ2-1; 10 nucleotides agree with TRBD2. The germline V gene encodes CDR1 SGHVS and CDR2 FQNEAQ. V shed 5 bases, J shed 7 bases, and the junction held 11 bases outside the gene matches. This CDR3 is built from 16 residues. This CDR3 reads CASSPSGGGIRNEQFF. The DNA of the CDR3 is TGTGCCAGCAGCCCCAGCGGGGGGGGGATCAGGAATGAGCAGTTCTTC.

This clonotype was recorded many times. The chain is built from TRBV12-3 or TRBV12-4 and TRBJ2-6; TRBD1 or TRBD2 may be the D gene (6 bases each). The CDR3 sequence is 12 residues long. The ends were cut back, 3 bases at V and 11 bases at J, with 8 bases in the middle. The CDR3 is CASSFRGDVLTF. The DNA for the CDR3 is TGTGCCAGCAGTTTTAGGGGGGACGTCCTGACTTTC.

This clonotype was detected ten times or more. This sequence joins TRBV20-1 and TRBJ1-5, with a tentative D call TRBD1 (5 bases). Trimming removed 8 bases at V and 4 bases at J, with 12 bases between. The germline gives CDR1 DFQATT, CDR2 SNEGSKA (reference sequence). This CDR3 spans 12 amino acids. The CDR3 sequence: CSHKRGNQPQHF. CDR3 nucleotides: TGCAGTCACAAGCGGGGGAATCAGCCCCAGCATTTT.

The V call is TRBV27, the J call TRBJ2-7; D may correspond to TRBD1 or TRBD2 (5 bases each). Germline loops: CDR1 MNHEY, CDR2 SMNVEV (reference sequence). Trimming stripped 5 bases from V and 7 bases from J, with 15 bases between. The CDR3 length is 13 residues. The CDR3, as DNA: TGTGCCAGCAGTACCGGGACGCGGAAAGAGCAGTACTTC. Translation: CASSTGTRKEQYF.

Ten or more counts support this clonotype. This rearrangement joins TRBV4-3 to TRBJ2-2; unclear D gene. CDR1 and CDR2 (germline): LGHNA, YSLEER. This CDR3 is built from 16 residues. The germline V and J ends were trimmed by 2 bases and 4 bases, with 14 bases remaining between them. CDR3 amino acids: CASSQYQGRTTGELFF. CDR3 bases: TGCGCCAGCAGCCAATATCAAGGGCGCACCACCGGGGAGCTGTTTTTT.

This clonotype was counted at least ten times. DNA of the CDR3: TGTGCCAGCAGGCAGGGCGGATTTGAGACCCAGTACTTC. Protein: CASRQGGFETQYF. The gene calls are TRBV19 and TRBJ2-5; D possibly corresponds to TRBD1 (5 bases). The length of the CDR3 is 13 residues. The germline gives CDR1 LNHDA, CDR2 SQIVND (reference sequence). The ends were cut back, 9 bases at V and 5 bases at J, with 16 bases in the middle.

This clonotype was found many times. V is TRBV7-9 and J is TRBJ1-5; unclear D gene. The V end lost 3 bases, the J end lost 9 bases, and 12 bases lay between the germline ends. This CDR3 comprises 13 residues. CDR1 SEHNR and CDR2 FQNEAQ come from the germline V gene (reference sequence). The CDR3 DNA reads TGTGCCAGCAGCTTTGAAGGAGATTGGCCCCAGCATTTT. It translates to CASSFEGDWPQHF.

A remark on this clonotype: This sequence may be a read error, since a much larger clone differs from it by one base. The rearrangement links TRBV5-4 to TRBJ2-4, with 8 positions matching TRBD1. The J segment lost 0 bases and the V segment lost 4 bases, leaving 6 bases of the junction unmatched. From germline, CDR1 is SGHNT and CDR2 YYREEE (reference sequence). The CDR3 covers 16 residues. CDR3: CASSTGTGVAKNIQYF. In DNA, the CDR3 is TGTGCCAGCAGCACCGGGACAGGAGTAGCCAAAAACATTCAGTACTTC.

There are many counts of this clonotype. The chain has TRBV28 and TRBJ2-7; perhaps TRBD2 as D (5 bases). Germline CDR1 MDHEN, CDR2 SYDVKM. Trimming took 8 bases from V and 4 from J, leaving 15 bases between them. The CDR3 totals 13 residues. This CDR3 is CASARLRGYEQYF. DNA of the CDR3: TGTGCCAGCGCGAGGCTTCGCGGGTACGAGCAGTACTTC.

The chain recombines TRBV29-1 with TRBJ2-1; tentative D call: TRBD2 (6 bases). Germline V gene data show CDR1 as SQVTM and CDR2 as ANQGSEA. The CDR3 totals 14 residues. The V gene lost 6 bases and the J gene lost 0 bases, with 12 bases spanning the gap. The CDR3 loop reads CSVPTSVSYNEQFF. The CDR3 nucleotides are TGCAGCGTACCGACTAGTGTCTCCTACAATGAGCAGTTCTTC.

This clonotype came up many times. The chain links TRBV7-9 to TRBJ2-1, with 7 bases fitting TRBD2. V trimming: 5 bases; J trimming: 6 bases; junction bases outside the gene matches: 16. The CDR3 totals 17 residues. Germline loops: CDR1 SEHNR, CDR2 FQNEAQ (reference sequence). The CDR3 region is CASSRQPGLRYVNEQFF. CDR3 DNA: TGTGCCAGCAGCAGACAACCGGGACTACGGTACGTCAATGAGCAGTTCTTC.

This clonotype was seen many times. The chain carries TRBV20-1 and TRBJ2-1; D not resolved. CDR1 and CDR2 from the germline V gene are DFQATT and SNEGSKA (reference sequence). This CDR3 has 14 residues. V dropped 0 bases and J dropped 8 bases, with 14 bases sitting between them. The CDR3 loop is CSARDRISTHEQFF. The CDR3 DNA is TGCAGTGCTAGAGATCGAATTAGCACTCATGAGCAGTTCTTC.

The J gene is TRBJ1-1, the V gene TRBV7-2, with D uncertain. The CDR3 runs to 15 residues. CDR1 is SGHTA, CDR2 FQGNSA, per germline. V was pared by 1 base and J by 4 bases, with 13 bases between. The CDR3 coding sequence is TGTGCCAGCAGCTTAGTTCCCAGCAGTGGCACTGAAGCTTTCTTT. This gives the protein CASSLVPSSGTEAFF.